These T cell receptor beta chains were read from a single sample in a study of control samples from healthy donors and cancer patients. Repertoires were generated with immunoSEQ multiplex PCR, while TCRdb's copy carries only in-frame clones and drops some. This sample has some 120,000 clones, with 93% found just once. Sequenced input: blood. The receptor source for this set is a man younger than 40 in good health. Both conserved end residues are part of each CDR3. D genes are given only for firm matches. Size is omitted from some rows. Given values are once, few, many or a class for expanded clones.

j_gene	v_gene	d_gene	abundance	CDR3nt	CDR3aa
TRBJ1-1	TRBV19	TRBD1	NA	TGTGCCAGTAGTACAATGGGACAGAAGAACACTGAAGCTTTCTTT	CASSTMGQKNTEAFF
TRBJ1-1	TRBV28	NA	NA	TGTGCCAGCATTGGGGCAGATAAGAACACTGAAGCTTTCTTT	CASIGADKNTEAFF
TRBJ1-1	TRBV7-2	NA	NA	TGTGCCAGCAGCTCAGCTTACAAGAACACTGAAGCTTTCTTT	CASSSAYKNTEAFF
TRBJ1-2	TRBV9	TRBD1	NA	TGTGCCAGCAGCGTTGGACAGGCTAGCTATGGCTACACCTTC	CASSVGQASYGYTF
TRBJ1-5	TRBV28	NA	NA	TGTGCCAGCAGCAAGGGGCAGCCCAATCAGCCCCAGCATTTT	CASSKGQPNQPQHF
TRBJ1-5	TRBV7-9	NA	NA	TGTGCCAGCAGCTCCCGGGGCTCCGAGCCCCAGCATTTT	CASSSRGSEPQHF
TRBJ2-3	TRBV5-1	NA	once	TGCGCCAGCAGCTTAGGATCTAGCACAGATACGCAGTATTTT	CASSLGSSTDTQYF
TRBJ1-2	TRBV6-5	NA	NA	TGTGCCAGCAGCAGGGCAAACTATGGCTACACCTTC	CASSRANYGYTF
TRBJ2-5	TRBV7-9	TRBD2	NA	TGTGCCAGCAGCTTAGTCCAGCGGGGGGGCCGGGAGACCCAGTACTTC	CASSLVQRGGRETQYF
TRBJ2-5	TRBV7-8	TRBD2	NA	TGTGCCAGCAGCCCGGACACGGGGGGGATTCGGACCCAGTACTTC	CASSPDTGGIRTQYF
TRBJ2-7	TRBV10-3	TRBD2	NA	TGTGCCATCAGAAATAGCGGGGGAGCATACGAGCAGTACTTC	CAIRNSGGAYEQYF
TRBJ1-5	TRBV6-5	NA	NA	TGTGCCAGCGGCTTCATGAGGCAGCCCCAGCATTTT	CASGFMRQPQHF
TRBJ1-1	TRBV9	NA	NA	TGTGCCAGCAGTGGCCATGCGAACACTGAAGCTTTCTTT	CASSGHANTEAFF
TRBJ1-1	TRBV2	NA	once	TGTGCCAGCAGTGGTTCAGGGGAAGCTTTCTTT	CASSGSGEAFF
TRBJ1-5	TRBV24-1	NA	once	TGTGCCACCAGTAAGGGGAATCAGCCCCAGCATTTT	CATSKGNQPQHF
TRBJ2-3	TRBV5-1	TRBD2	NA	TGCGCCAGCAGCTTGATTAGCGGGGGGGCCGTAGATACGCAGTATTTT	CASSLISGGAVDTQYF
TRBJ1-1	TRBV5-4	NA	NA	TGTGCCAGCAGCCCAGCGACAGTATTGGGCACTGAAGCTTTCTTT	CASSPATVLGTEAFF
TRBJ1-4	TRBV1	NA	NA	TGCACCAGCAGCCAAGAGAGGAGTGGTCCCAATGAAAAACTGTTTTTT	CTSSQERSGPNEKLFF
TRBJ2-1	TRBV6-5	NA	NA	TGTGCCAGCAGTTACATGAGGGGTGGTGTGAATGAGCAGTTCTTC	CASSYMRGGVNEQFF
TRBJ1-2	TRBV27	NA	NA	TGTGCCAGCACCAATCCCACAGTGCCCAACTATGGCTACACCTTC	CASTNPTVPNYGYTF
TRBJ1-4	TRBV27	TRBD1	once	TGTGCCAGCAGTAGGAGGGGGCGGGATGAAAAACTGTTTTTT	CASSRRGRDEKLFF
TRBJ1-1	TRBV6-2/TRBV6-3	TRBD1	once	TGTGCCAGCAGTCCCCGGGACAGGGCCCCCGGGGCTTTCTTT	CASSPRDRAPGAFF
TRBJ1-1	TRBV6-5	NA	NA	TGTGCCAGCAGTTACGGGGGGGTGAACACTGAAGCTTTCTTT	CASSYGGVNTEAFF
TRBJ1-6	TRBV19	NA	NA	TGTGCCAGTGGGAGGGGAGATCGGAATTCACCCCTCCACTTT	CASGRGDRNSPLHF
TRBJ2-1	TRBV3-1/TRBV3-2	NA	NA	TGTGCCAGCAGCCATAGAGCGAGTACTGAAAACAATGAGCAGTTCTTC	CASSHRASTENNEQFF
TRBJ1-5	TRBV7-9	NA	once	TGTGCCAGCAGCTCGCCGGGGGGGCCCAATCAGCCCCAGCATTTT	CASSSPGGPNQPQHF
TRBJ2-4	TRBV6-1	TRBD1	NA	TGTGCCAGCAGTGGACAGGGGGTCGAGGCCAAAAACATTCAGTACTTC	CASSGQGVEAKNIQYF
TRBJ1-2	TRBV6-4	NA	NA	TGTGCCAACCCCCGGGCCTTTAAAGATGGCTACACCTTC	CANPRAFKDGYTF
TRBJ2-1	TRBV19	NA	NA	TGTGCCAGTCAGCCGCAGAAGTACAATGAGCAGTTCTTC	CASQPQKYNEQFF